Shown below are 10 T cell receptor beta chains from a single sample sequenced in a study of PD-L1 blockade in urothelial cancer. Sample time point: peripheral blood 6 weeks after treatment start. Assay: immunoSEQ multiplex PCR; the TCRdb copy retains only in-frame clones and omits some. The sample shows tens of thousands of clones, 88% of them seen only once. Sequencing was performed on PBMCs, taken around atezolizumab (anti-PD-L1) treatment. The source of these receptors is a man aged 55 to 70 with urothelial cancer.

J is TRBJ1-2 and V is TRBV19, with TRBD1 identical over 9 bases. J lost 5 bases, V lost 7 bases, and 8 bases had no gene match. This CDR3 is 14 amino acids long. The germline CDR1 and CDR2 sequences are LNHDA and SQIVND (reference sequence). The CDR3 DNA reads as TGTGCCAGTACCCCCGGGACAGGGAGATATGGCTACACCTTC. This translates into CASTPGTGRYGYTF.

This clone has a single count. The chain couples TRBV28 to TRBJ2-1, with 10 bases fitting TRBD1. V lost 7 bases, J lost 2 bases, and 11 bases stayed unmatched. Germline V lookup: CDR1 MDHEN, CDR2 SYDVKM. The CDR3 contains 17 residues. The CDR3 reads CASTPLRDRGPYNEQFF. The CDR3 region has the DNA TGTGCCAGCACCCCACTCCGGGACAGGGGACCCTACAATGAGCAGTTCTTC.

At least ten counts were recorded for this clone. CDR3: CATGAGAKRETQYF. The CDR3 region has the DNA TGTGCCACGGGTGCGGGAGCAAAGCGGGAGACCCAGTACTTC. This chain connects TRBV10-3 to TRBJ2-5; 7 bases align to TRBD2. V shed 10 bases and J 5 bases; nucleotides not matched to a gene: 13. CDR1 is ENHRY and CDR2 is SYGVKD in the germline V gene. CDR3 length: 14 residues.

The chain carries TRBV29-1 and TRBJ1-6; 9 bases agree with TRBD1. The germline V gene has CDR1 SQVTM and CDR2 ANQGSEA. This CDR3 has 13 residues. After removal of 6 bases from V and 8 bases from J, the junction contained 5 bases not matched to a gene. CDR3 residues: CSVGQGRDSPLHF. In DNA form, the CDR3 reads TGCAGCGTCGGACAGGGGAGGGATTCACCCCTCCACTTT.

The chain uses TRBV30 and TRBJ2-7; 8 bases match TRBD2. The V segment lost 3 bases and the J segment 2 bases; nucleotides outside the gene matches: 3. Germline assignment: CDR1 GTSNPN and CDR2 SVGIG (reference sequence). CDR3 length: 13 amino acids. CDR3 region: CAWSPGGAYEQYF. CDR3 nucleotide sequence: TGTGCCTGGAGCCCGGGGGGGGCCTACGAGCAGTACTTC.

This clone occurred once. CDR3 bases: TGTGCCATCAGTGTTTGGCTAGCCGACACCGGGGAGCTGTTTTTT. This encodes CAISVWLADTGELFF. This chain joins TRBV10-3 and TRBJ2-2, with D perhaps TRBD2 (5 bases). V lost 4 bases and J lost 3, with 12 bases in between. The CDR3 totals 15 residues. Germline V CDR1 and CDR2: ENHRY, SYGVKD.

V and J are TRBV30 and TRBJ1-5; 8 nucleotides align to TRBD1. The length of the CDR3 is 15 residues. With 3 bases clipped from V and 5 bases from J, the junction kept 9 bases outside the gene matches. Per germline, CDR1 GTSNPN and CDR2 SVGIG (reference sequence). The CDR3 reads CAWRNSRQGHQPQHF. The DNA for the CDR3 is TGTGCCTGGAGGAACTCTCGACAGGGGCATCAGCCCCAGCATTTT.

This clone appeared a single time. This rearrangement joins TRBV30 to TRBJ2-5; possibly TRBD2 for D (6 bases). The germline V gene has CDR1 GTSNPN and CDR2 SVGIG (reference sequence). There are 16 residues in the CDR3. The V and J ends lost 0 bases and 1 base respectively, with 15 bases between them. CDR3 sequence (DNA): TGTGCCTGGAGTGTCTCCCCGGGACTGTTCCAAGAGACCCAGTACTTC. Protein product: CAWSVSPGLFQETQYF.

The V and J genes are TRBV28 and TRBJ2-1; tentative D call: TRBD2 (6 bases). There are 12 residues in the CDR3. V was pared by 8 bases and J by 9 bases, with 14 bases between. The germline V gene has CDR1 MDHEN and CDR2 SYDVKM. CDR3 sequence (DNA): TGTGCCAGCCAAACTAGCACCGCTGAGCAGTTCTTC. Encoded protein: CASQTSTAEQFF.

V usage is TRBV29-1 and J usage is TRBJ2-5; possibly TRBD2 for D (5 bases). CDR1 and CDR2 from the germline V gene are SQVTM and ANQGSEA. Trimming pared 6 bases from V and 0 bases from J, leaving 8 bases between. This CDR3 has 12 amino acids. Here the CDR3 reads CSVGINQETQYF. Written as DNA, the CDR3 is TGCAGCGTCGGGATAAACCAAGAGACCCAGTACTTC.